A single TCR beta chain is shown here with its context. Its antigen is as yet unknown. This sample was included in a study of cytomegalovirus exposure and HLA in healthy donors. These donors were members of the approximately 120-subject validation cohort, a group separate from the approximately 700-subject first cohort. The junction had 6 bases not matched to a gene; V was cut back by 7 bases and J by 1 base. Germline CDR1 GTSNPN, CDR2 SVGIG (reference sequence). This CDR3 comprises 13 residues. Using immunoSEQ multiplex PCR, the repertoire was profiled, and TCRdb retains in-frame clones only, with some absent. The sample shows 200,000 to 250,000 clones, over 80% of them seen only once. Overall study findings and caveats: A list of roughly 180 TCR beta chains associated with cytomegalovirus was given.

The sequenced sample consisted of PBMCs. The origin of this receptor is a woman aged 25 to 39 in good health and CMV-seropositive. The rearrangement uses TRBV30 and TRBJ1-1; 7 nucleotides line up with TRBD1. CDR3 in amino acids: CASQGQPNTEAFF. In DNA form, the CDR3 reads TGTGCCTCCCAGGGACAGCCGAACACTGAAGCTTTCTTT.